The clone carrying this TCR beta chain occurred a few times. The antigen is not known. TCRB transcripts that were expressed got sequenced, as all of the isolated RNA had been reverse transcribed. The assay was immunoSEQ multiplex PCR, and TCRdb's table has in-frame clones only and misses some. The sample carries 200,000 to 300,000 clones, 11% recorded once. CDR1 MNHEY and CDR2 SVGAGI come from the germline V gene. CDR3 length: 16 residues. The V and J ends lost 2 bases and 1 base respectively, with 14 bases between them. This sample is part of a study of beta chain features in type 1 diabetes. The wider study: Healthy donors and patients had similar age, gender and cell yields.

Markers CD45RO/CCR7/CD25/CD127/CD95/CD27 served to sort CD4+ naive, central memory, regulatory and stem cell-like memory cells. Purity of each sorted population was above 95%. General observations from the study: Patients with Type 1 diabetes showed moderately but significantly shorter TCRB CDR3s in all four CD4+ subsets.

The sequenced sample consisted of naive CD4+ T cells from blood. This chain links TRBV6-5 with TRBJ1-1; TRBD1 might be the D (5 bases). This TCR derives from a man under 40 with type 1 diabetes. The CDR3 is CASSYTSAQANTEAFF. In DNA, the CDR3 is TGTGCCAGCAGTTACACCTCAGCACAGGCGAACACTGAAGCTTTCTTT.